The 21 T cell receptor beta chains presented below share a single source sample, sequenced in a study of identical twins (dated by TCRdb to the mid-2010s). Library construction relied on 5' RACE. For sequencing, an Illumina HiSeq 2000 was employed. In-frame beta chains were kept once TCRdb had trimmed the public reads at Q25 with fastp and called clones with MiXCR. Each entry merges the rows of one CDR3 protein and shows their most common DNA and genes. This sample is represented by 200,000 to 250,000 distinct CDR3 sequences; approximately 7% of them were singletons. 3% to 4% of the sample lies in the top ten. The data were also submitted as part of a second study, on yellow fever vaccine responses in identical twins.

Sequenced material: memory (CD45RO+) T cells sorted from blood. In the paper's terms, the cell subset or site label means: CD45RO+ enriched T cells. The receptors stem from a young woman in good health.

V is TRBV10-3 and J is TRBJ2-7, with D possibly TRBD1 on 6 matching bases. CDR1 ENHRY and CDR2 SYGVKD come from the germline V gene. The CDR3 runs 14 residues. Trimming removed 0 bases at V and 7 bases at J, with 13 bases between. DNA of the CDR3: TGTGCCATCAGTGAGTCGGGGGCGCTGGGTGAGCAGTACTTC. The encoded protein is CAISESGALGEQYF.

At least ten counts were recorded for this clonotype. The chain is built from TRBV7-3 and TRBJ2-1; either TRBD1 or TRBD2 may fit D (5 bases each). V was cut by 6 bases and J by 8 bases, with 23 bases left in between. Germline V gives CDR1 SGHTA, CDR2 FQGTGA. The CDR3 is 16 amino acids. The CDR3 bases are TGTGCCAGCAGTCTAGAGATCCGGGACCCCCCCCATGAGCAGTTCTTC. Translation: CASSLEIRDPPHEQFF.

This clonotype was counted ten times or more. This sequence joins TRBV6-2 or TRBV6-3 and TRBJ1-6, with D possibly TRBD1 on 5 matching bases. CDR3 length: 14 amino acids. Trimming took 5 bases from V and 5 from J, leaving 10 bases between them. The germline V gene encodes CDR1 MNHEY and CDR2 SVGEGT. The CDR3 reads CASSSQTDNSPLHF. The CDR3 coding sequence is TGTGCCAGCAGTAGCCAGACAGATAATTCACCCCTCCACTTT.

This clonotype was recorded at least ten times. V is TRBV7-9 and J is TRBJ2-7, with 8 nucleotides matching TRBD1. Looked up from germline, CDR1 is SEHNR and CDR2 is FQNEAQ (reference sequence). V lost 1 base and J lost 2; bases outside the gene matches: 4. CDR3 length: 15 amino acids. The CDR3 nucleotides read TGTGCCAGCAGCTTAGGTCAGGGGGCTCCCTACGAGCAGTACTTC. The encoded protein is CASSLGQGAPYEQYF. The variable domain in full, with the rest retrieved from reference TRBV7-9 and TRBJ2-7, is DTGVSQNPRHKITKRGQNVTFRCDPISEHNRLYWYRQTLGQGPEFLTYFQNEAQLEKSRLLSDRFSAERPKGSFSTLEIQRTEQGDSAMYLCASSLGQGAPYEQYFGPGTRLTVT.

This clonotype was seen repeatedly, ten times or more. V is TRBV6-5 and J is TRBJ1-6; D possibly corresponds to TRBD1 (6 bases). The germline CDR1 and CDR2 sequences are MNHEY and SVGAGI. Trimming pared 5 bases from V and 5 bases from J, leaving 10 bases between. The CDR3 consists of 14 residues. The CDR3 nucleotides are TGTGCCAGCAGTATACAGGGAGATAATTCACCCCTCCACTTT. Its protein is CASSIQGDNSPLHF.

This clonotype was picked up many times. J is TRBJ2-2 and V is TRBV28; unclear D gene. This CDR3 contains 12 residues. CDR1 is MDHEN and CDR2 is SYDVKM in the germline V gene. Trimming left V 4 bases short and J 5 bases short, with 5 bases between. The chain's CDR3 is CASSSGTGELFF. In DNA, the CDR3 is TGTGCCAGCAGTTCCGGAACCGGGGAGCTGTTTTTT.

The V call is TRBV5-5, the J call TRBJ2-1, with D tentatively TRBD2 (6 bases). The CDR3 is made up of 16 amino acids. The germline CDR1 and CDR2 sequences are SGHKS and YYEKEE (reference sequence). The ends were cut back, 2 bases at V and 6 bases at J, with 18 bases in the middle. CDR3 amino acids: CASSFSVRLGVNEQFF. The CDR3 bases are TGTGCCAGCAGCTTTTCCGTACGACTAGGAGTCAATGAGCAGTTCTTC.

The V call is TRBV6-1, the J call TRBJ2-4, with 12 bases matching TRBD1. Germline CDR1 reads MNHNS; CDR2 reads SASEGT. The CDR3 totals 15 residues. V shed 5 bases and J 6 bases; nucleotides not matched to a gene: 5. The CDR3 sequence is CASSQPGQGANIQYF. In nucleotides, the CDR3 is TGTGCCAGCAGTCAGCCGGGACAGGGGGCAAACATTCAGTACTTC.

V usage is TRBV28 and J usage is TRBJ2-3, with 9 bases aligning to TRBD1. This CDR3 has 16 amino acids. Germline V CDR1 and CDR2: MDHEN, SYDVKM. V dropped 6 bases and J dropped 7; count of bases not matched to a gene: 14. Written as DNA, the CDR3 is TGTGCCAGCAGCAACACAGGGGGCGGGACCTTCTATACGCAGTATTTT. Translated, it gives CASSNTGGGTFYTQYF.

This clonotype was seen ten or more times. V and J are TRBV29-1 and TRBJ2-7; TRBD1 matches at 7 bases. The V segment lost 4 bases and the J segment 1 base; nucleotides outside the gene matches: 4. The CDR3 is made up of 13 amino acids. Germline-derived CDR1 and CDR2 are SQVTM and ANQGSEA. CDR3 in amino acids: CSVAGTASYEQYF. DNA for the CDR3: TGCAGCGTTGCCGGGACAGCTTCCTACGAGCAGTACTTC.

This sequence joins TRBV29-1 and TRBJ2-5; unclear D gene. The CDR3 sequence is 12 residues long. CDR1 SQVTM and CDR2 ANQGSEA come from the germline V gene. The CDR3 loop is CSFQRGEETQYF. For the CDR3, the DNA is TGCTCGTTTCAACGAGGTGAAGAGACCCAGTACTTC.

This clonotype turned up a few times. Here the CDR3 reads CATRTGGLDTQYF. The CDR3 DNA reads as TGTGCCACCAGGACGGGAGGGCTAGATACGCAGTATTTT. The J gene is TRBJ2-3, the V gene TRBV24-1, with 8 bases lining up with TRBD2. The V and J ends lost 7 bases and 5 bases, in that order; junction bases with no gene match: 4. The CDR3 covers 13 residues. From germline, CDR1 is KGHDR and CDR2 SFDVKD.

The chain employs TRBV20-1 and TRBJ2-7; 7 nucleotides line up with TRBD2. The germline V gene encodes CDR1 DFQATT and CDR2 SNEGSKA (reference sequence). Trimming took 0 bases from V and 0 from J; bases not matched to a gene: 8. CDR3 length equals 16 residues. The CDR3, as DNA: TGCAGTGCTAGAGAATCTGGCGGGAGCCTCTCCTACGAGCAGTACTTC. Protein product: CSARESGGSLSYEQYF.

This clonotype was seen more than once but under ten times. This chain connects TRBV12-3 or TRBV12-4 to TRBJ1-3; the match to TRBD1 covers 7 bases. The CDR3 runs 14 residues. The trim removed 6 bases at V and 2 bases at J, leaving 4 bases unmatched. This CDR3 is CASRGGLTGNTIYF. The CDR3 region has the DNA TGTGCCAGCAGAGGGGGCTTAACTGGAAACACCATATATTTT.

The chain couples TRBV3-1 to TRBJ1-2, with D possibly being TRBD1 (6 bases). CDR1 and CDR2 from the germline V gene are LGHDT and YNNKEL (reference sequence). V dropped 4 bases and J dropped 7 bases, with 10 bases sitting between them. The CDR3 sequence is 12 residues long. CDR3 DNA sequence: TGTGCCAGCAGCCTCCACAGGGTTGGCTACACCTTC. It is translated as CASSLHRVGYTF.

This chain links TRBV20-1 with TRBJ1-6, with D possibly matching TRBD1 (6 bases). Trimming stripped 5 bases from V and 14 bases from J, with 13 bases between. Germline loops: CDR1 DFQATT, CDR2 SNEGSKA (reference sequence). This CDR3 contains 11 residues. The CDR3 is CSAPRDKALHF. For the CDR3, the DNA is TGCAGTGCTCCCCGGGACAAAGCCCTCCACTTT.

The genes are TRBV28 and TRBJ1-2; D is uncertain. CDR3 length: 12 residues. Between the trimmed V and J ends, which lost 7 bases and 7 bases, there was a span of 13 bases. The germline CDR1 and CDR2 sequences are MDHEN and SYDVKM. The CDR3 sequence: CASTSGVSGYTF. The CDR3 DNA reads TGTGCCAGCACTTCAGGTGTGAGTGGCTACACCTTC.

This clonotype occurred a few times. The rearrangement uses TRBV19 and TRBJ1-1; TRBD1 might be the D (5 bases). Germline CDR1 is LNHDA and CDR2 is SQIVND (reference sequence). V was shortened by 8 bases and J by 0 bases, with 13 bases between the two germline ends. The CDR3 sequence is 14 residues long. This chain's CDR3 is CASGAGSMNTEAFF. The DNA of the CDR3 is TGTGCCAGTGGAGCAGGGTCCATGAACACTGAAGCTTTCTTT.

The chain combines TRBV6-1 with TRBJ2-4; TRBD2 might be the D (5 bases). V lost 8 bases and J lost 8, with 16 bases in between. CDR1 and CDR2 (germline): MNHNS, SASEGT. The CDR3 has 13 amino acids. The CDR3 here is CASLHPGSHIQYF. CDR3 bases: TGTGCCAGCCTCCACCCGGGGTCGCACATTCAGTACTTC.

This clonotype was counted ten times or more. This chain connects TRBV2 to TRBJ1-1; no reliable D call. The CDR3 has 13 amino acids. CDR1 and CDR2 from the germline V gene are SNHLY and FYNNEI. Trimming stripped 6 bases from V and 1 base from J, with 9 bases between. CDR3 in DNA: TGTGCCAGCAGGGCTAGGTGGAACACTGAAGCTTTCTTT. Translating gives CASRARWNTEAFF.

This clonotype was seen a few times. This chain uses TRBV5-1 with TRBJ2-2; perhaps TRBD2 as D (7 bases). The germline V gene has CDR1 SGHRS and CDR2 YFSETQ. The V end was cut by 3 bases, the J end by 6 bases, with 21 bases between. This CDR3 contains 17 residues. DNA of the CDR3: TGCGCCAGCAGCTCGGGGTTCGGGGGGCGATCGTCCGGGGAGCTGTTTTTT. Protein product: CASSSGFGGRSSGELFF.